A selection of T cell receptor beta chains follows, all from one sample in a study of PD-1 blockade in classical Hodgkin lymphoma. Produced via immunoSEQ multiplex PCR; TCRdb's table is partial and in-frame only. The sample holds around 66,000 clones, around 87% seen once. Sequencing used peripheral blood mononuclear cells (PBMCs), obtained at baseline. The receptor source for this set is a human donor with classical Hodgkin lymphoma. The CDR3 runs from the conserved cysteine through the conserved F or W. The D gene is left open where the match is weak. Size is omitted from some rows. Given values are once, few, many or a class for expanded clones.

>-|-|TRBJ1-6|TRBV6-5
CASRYSGTKNSPLHF
TGTGCCAGCAGATATTCCGGGACAAAAAATTCACCCCTCCACTTT
>-|few|TRBJ1-2|TRBV6-1
CASSAAGWRGYTF
TGTGCCAGCAGTGCCGCAGGGTGGCGAGGCTACACCTTC
>-|once|TRBJ1-2|TRBV7-9
CASSLGGVYGYTF
TGTGCCAGCAGCTTAGGGGGGGTCTATGGCTACACCTTC
>TRBD1|-|TRBJ2-1|TRBV9
CASRGEDRDDNEQFF
TGTGCCAGCAGGGGGGAGGACAGGGATGACAATGAGCAGTTCTTC
>TRBD1|-|TRBJ1-1|TRBV10-3
CAIKGTDKLRGTEAFF
TGTGCCATCAAAGGGACAGATAAGCTACGCGGCACTGAAGCTTTCTTT
>-|-|TRBJ1-6|TRBV7-9
CASSTRQRHSPLHF
TGTGCCAGCAGCACCCGACAGAGACATTCACCCCTCCACTTT
>-|-|TRBJ2-5|TRBV7-6
CASSPGGGQETQYF
TGTGCCAGCAGCCCAGGGGGGGGGCAAGAGACCCAGTACTTC
>-|once|TRBJ2-3|TRBV4-1
CASSQADTQYF
TGCGCCAGCAGCCAGGCAGATACGCAGTATTTT
>-|-|TRBJ2-1|TRBV12-5
CASGLVRVHEQFF
TGTGCTAGTGGTTTGGTACGGGTGCATGAGCAGTTCTTC
>-|-|TRBJ1-1|TRBV7-6
CASSLAQDMNTEAFF
TGTGCCAGCAGCTTAGCACAGGACATGAACACTGAAGCTTTCTTT
>-|-|TRBJ1-2|TRBV6-1
CASSEVLESYAGYTF
TGTGCCAGCAGTGAAGTTCTGGAATCTTATGCTGGCTACACCTTC
>TRBD1|-|TRBJ2-3|TRBV5-1
CASSPPGQGTDTQYF
TGCGCCAGCAGCCCGCCGGGACAGGGCACAGATACGCAGTATTTT
>-|once|TRBJ2-6|TRBV19
CASSNNRDTGANVLTF
TGTGCCAGTAGTAATAACAGGGACACTGGGGCCAACGTCCTGACTTTC
>-|-|TRBJ1-6|TRBV30
CAWSPTGQLNSPLHF
TGTGCCTGGAGCCCTACCGGACAGCTCAATTCACCCCTCCACTTT
>-|once|TRBJ1-1|TRBV4-1
CASSTREKNTEAFF
TGCGCCAGCAGCACCCGGGAGAAGAACACTGAAGCTTTCTTT
>-|-|TRBJ2-7|TRBV19
CASSIIAASYEQYF
TGTGCCAGTAGTATTATAGCGGCCTCCTACGAGCAGTACTTC
>-|-|TRBJ2-7|TRBV6-5
CASSNQEEQYF
TGTGCCAGCAGTAACCAAGAGGAGCAGTACTTC
>-|few|TRBJ2-1|TRBV10-1
CASSAQPPEFRGGGTEQFF
TGCGCCAGCAGCGCACAGCCTCCCGAATTTCGAGGAGGAGGGACTGAGCAGTTCTTC
>-|-|TRBJ1-1|TRBV6-1
CASSEGWGLNTEAFF
TGTGCCAGCAGTGAAGGATGGGGTTTGAACACTGAAGCTTTCTTT
>TRBD2|-|TRBJ2-2|TRBV27
CASSLVSGGAGNTGELFF
TGTGCCAGCAGTTTGGTTAGCGGGGGGGCCGGGAACACCGGGGAGCTGTTTTTT
>-|-|TRBJ2-7|TRBV19
CASSVQLNNYEQYF
TGTGCCAGTAGTGTCCAACTCAACAACTACGAGCAGTACTTC
>-|-|TRBJ2-7|TRBV27
CASSPALATRYEQYF
TGTGCCAGCAGCCCGGCCCTAGCGACAAGGTACGAGCAGTACTTC
>-|-|TRBJ2-7|TRBV5-6
CASSLEGSSYEQYF
TGTGCCAGCAGCTTGGAGGGGAGCTCCTACGAGCAGTACTTC
>-|-|TRBJ1-1|TRBV21-1
CARDLRGGGLNTEAFF
TGTGCCAGGGACCTAAGGGGAGGGGGGTTGAACACTGAAGCTTTCTTT
>-|-|TRBJ1-2|TRBV7-9
CASSLEGNYGYTF
TGTGCCAGCAGCTTAGAGGGCAACTATGGCTACACCTTC
>-|-|TRBJ1-1|TRBV6-1
CASSAQVGANTEAFF
TGTGCCAGCAGTGCCCAGGTTGGAGCGAACACTGAAGCTTTCTTT
>-|once|TRBJ1-1|TRBV2
CASSEGRGNTEAFF
TGTGCCAGCAGTGAAGGTCGGGGGAACACTGAAGCTTTCTTT
>TRBD1|-|TRBJ2-6|TRBV19
CASITRTGVPGANVLTF
TGTGCCAGTATAACCCGGACAGGGGTCCCTGGGGCCAACGTCCTGACTTTC
>-|-|TRBJ2-6|TRBV2
CASSEGATWANVLTF
TGTGCCAGCAGTGAAGGGGCTACTTGGGCCAACGTCCTGACTTTC
>-|-|TRBJ1-4|TRBV29-1
CSVGDDEKLFF
TGCAGCGTCGGAGATGATGAAAAACTGTTTTTT
>-|-|TRBJ1-1|TRBV6-1
CASSDGFDTEAFF
TGTGCCAGCAGCGATGGTTTTGACACTGAAGCTTTCTTT
>TRBD2|-|TRBJ2-1|TRBV9
CASSTLGGGNSYNEQFF
TGTGCCAGCAGCACCTTGGGCGGGGGTAACTCCTACAATGAGCAGTTCTTC
>-|once|TRBJ2-1|TRBV7-9
CASGGTLIFSYNEQFF
TGTGCCAGCGGCGGAACCCTAATCTTCTCCTACAATGAGCAGTTCTTC
>-|-|TRBJ1-2|TRBV28
CASSPIRKGVYGYTF
TGTGCCAGCAGTCCCATCCGGAAGGGAGTTTATGGCTACACCTTC
>TRBD1|-|TRBJ1-2|TRBV6-5
CASSPGQGSGYTF
TGTGCCAGCAGCCCGGGACAGGGAAGCGGCTACACCTTC
>-|-|TRBJ1-6|TRBV10-2
CASSESRRDSPLHF
TGCGCCAGCAGTGAGTCGAGGAGGGACTCACCCCTCCACTTT
>-|-|TRBJ1-1|TRBV4-1
CASSRGFLVRTEAFF
TGCGCCAGCAGCCGCGGATTCCTGGTCCGGACTGAAGCTTTCTTT
>TRBD1|-|TRBJ2-4|TRBV5-4
CASSFGDRGFENIQYF
TGTGCCAGCAGCTTCGGCGACAGGGGCTTTGAAAACATTCAGTACTTC
>-|-|TRBJ1-4|TRBV9
CASSGPSDEKLFF
TGTGCCAGCAGCGGCCCCTCGGATGAAAAACTGTTTTTT
>TRBD1|-|TRBJ2-2|TRBV2
CASRTARGRTGELFF
TGTGCCAGCAGGACCGCGAGGGGGCGCACCGGGGAGCTGTTTTTT
>-|-|TRBJ1-6|TRBV4-2
CASSQEKEIWNSPLHF
TGTGCCAGCAGCCAAGAGAAAGAGATATGGAATTCACCCCTCCACTTT
>TRBD2|-|TRBJ2-3|TRBV5-8
CAATSNVYTHTDTQYF
TGTGCCGCGACTAGCAATGTATATACTCACACGGATACGCAGTATTTT
>TRBD1|-|TRBJ1-2|TRBV4-2
CASSQDRAPFYGYTF
TGTGCCAGCAGCCAGGACAGGGCTCCGTTCTATGGCTACACCTTC
>-|-|TRBJ2-1|TRBV5-1
CASSPEGVGGYNEQFF
TGCGCCAGCAGTCCCGAGGGGGTAGGGGGATACAATGAGCAGTTCTTC
>-|-|TRBJ1-3|TRBV27
CASSFSYGNTIYF
TGTGCCAGCAGCTTTTCGTATGGAAACACCATATATTTT
>-|-|TRBJ2-7|TRBV5-1
CASSFTQGWGDEQYF
TGCGCCAGCAGCTTTACGCAGGGGTGGGGGGACGAGCAGTACTTC
>TRBD1|once|TRBJ1-2|TRBV2
CASRETGDSLPPYGYTF
TGTGCCAGCAGGGAGACAGGGGACTCCCTCCCTCCGTATGGCTACACCTTC
>TRBD1|-|TRBJ1-2|TRBV4-1
CASSQDKQGAGTYGYTF
TGCGCCAGCAGCCAAGATAAACAGGGGGCGGGTACATATGGCTACACCTTC
>TRBD1|-|TRBJ2-7|TRBV11-2
CASSPGQLYEQYF
TGTGCCAGCAGCCCGGGACAGCTATACGAGCAGTACTTC
>-|-|TRBJ2-1|TRBV12-5
CASGPPGSSYNEQFF
TGTGCTAGTGGCCCCCCAGGGTCCTCCTACAATGAGCAGTTCTTC
>-|-|TRBJ1-3|TRBV19
CASSLRLGSGNTIYF
TGTGCCAGTAGTCTACGGCTGGGATCCGGAAACACCATATATTTT
>TRBD1|medium-sized|TRBJ2-2|TRBV6-4
CASSPGQAGELFF
TGTGCCAGCAGTCCCGGACAGGCCGGGGAGCTGTTTTTT
>TRBD1|-|TRBJ1-2|TRBV29-1
CSVTGEVSGYTF
TGCAGCGTGACAGGGGAAGTAAGTGGCTACACCTTC
>-|-|TRBJ1-2|TRBV28
CASRRTEYYGYTF
TGTGCCAGCAGACGAACAGAATACTATGGCTACACCTTC
>-|-|TRBJ1-2|TRBV2
CASTSPNYGYTF
TGTGCCAGCACATCGCCTAACTATGGCTACACCTTC
>TRBD1|-|TRBJ2-7|TRBV5-6
CASSQQGGYEQYF
TGTGCCAGCAGCCAACAGGGGGGTTACGAGCAGTACTTC
>-|-|TRBJ1-5|TRBV19
CASSRGRGGWAQHF
TGTGCCAGTAGTCGGGGCAGGGGAGGATGGGCCCAGCATTTT